This T cell receptor beta chain was captured by sequencing in a study of OX40 agonist ivuxolimab in advanced cancers. Sequencing used immunoSEQ multiplex PCR; TCRdb keeps in-frame clones, though not all of them. The sample shows 40,000 to 60,000 clones, 88% of them seen only once. The CDR3 covers 15 residues. Germline CDR1 reads MNHNS; CDR2 reads SASEGT. V lost 0 bases and J lost 7; bases outside the gene matches: 5. Source: CD4+ or CD8+ T cells sorted from blood, taken in a trial of the OX40 agonist ivuxolimab. The TCR sequence derives from an adult with an advanced solid tumor such as melanoma, head and neck, liver or kidney cancer. This chain joins TRBV6-1 and TRBJ2-1, with 8 bases matching TRBD1. The CDR3 region is CASSEAPGGGNEQFF. The CDR3 DNA follows: TGTGCCAGCAGTGAAGCCCCAGGGGGCGGGAATGAGCAGTTCTTC.